The clone carrying this TCR beta chain showed up just a few times. These data come from a study of beta chain features in type 1 diabetes. Germline CDR1 reads MNHEY; CDR2 reads SVGAGI. V lost 6 bases, J lost 3 bases, and 8 bases lay in between. The CDR3 runs 13 residues. Investigators reverse transcribed all isolated RNA, so they sequenced expressed TCRB transcripts. Measured with immunoSEQ multiplex PCR; TCRdb has only the in-frame clones, and not every one. The sample carries about 320,000 clones, 14% recorded once. The chain has TRBV6-5 and TRBJ2-2; TRBD2 is a possible D gene (5 bases). Sample: central memory CD4+ T cells from blood. This clonotype was sampled from a man between 25 and 39 years old in good health. CDR3 coding DNA: TGTGCCAGCAGGGGAGTCGACACCGGGGAGCTGTTTTTT. Its translation is CASRGVDTGELFF.